The rows below give T cell receptor beta chains drawn from one sample of a study of blood T cells in healthy people across ages. TCRdb re-analysed the 5' RACE reads in MiXCR, keeping a single row per CDR3 protein. The sample holds hundreds of thousands of distinct CDR3 sequences, over 45% seen once. The sample taken for sequencing was blood. These TCRs come from a woman in her fifties or sixties in good health. Both conserved end residues are part of each CDR3. A D gene is named only where the DNA matches it firmly. The size of a clone is reported for some rows only, either as once, few or many, or as a class for expanded clones.

d_call clone_size j_call v_call cdr3_nt cdr3_aa
NA few TRBJ2-3 TRBV5-1 TGCGCCAGCAGCCCCGGAAGTAGTGATACGCAGTATTTT CASSPGSSDTQYF
TRBD2 NA TRBJ2-3 TRBV28 TGTGCCAGCAGTTCGTTAACTAGCGGGAGAGGCACAGATACGCAGTATTTT CASSSLTSGRGTDTQYF
TRBD1 NA TRBJ1-5 TRBV20-1 TGCGGCCCATTCCCAGGGGGCTCGATCGATTGGAATCAGCCCCAGCATTTT CGPFPGGSIDWNQPQHF
TRBD2 few TRBJ2-5 TRBV12-3/TRBV12-4 TGTGCCAGCAGACGTAGCGGGGCGACCCAAGAGACCCAGTACTTC CASRRSGATQETQYF
NA few TRBJ2-7 TRBV5-1 TGCGCCAGCAGCTTTCTGAATAGACGGGGAGACTACGAGCAGTACTTC CASSFLNRRGDYEQYF
NA many TRBJ2-7 TRBV27 TGTGCCAGCAGTTTCCCAGGGCCGGGCCCAAGTGGATCGGGGGAGCAGTACTTC CASSFPGPGPSGSGEQYF
TRBD2 NA TRBJ2-3 TRBV27 TGTGCCAGCAGCCCCCCAACTAGCGGGAGGTCGGTAGATACGCAGTATTTT CASSPPTSGRSVDTQYF
NA NA TRBJ2-7 TRBV6-6 TGTGCCAGCAGTTACGTACAACTAGGGGCCCTCAATGAGCAGTACTTC CASSYVQLGALNEQYF
NA NA TRBJ2-3 TRBV9 TGTGCCAGCAGCTCGAGACCCCTCCCTGGAGATACGCAGTATTTT CASSSRPLPGDTQYF
NA few TRBJ2-1 TRBV25-1 TGTGCCAGCAGTGAATATTACAATGAGCAGTTCTTC CASSEYYNEQFF
TRBD2 few TRBJ2-1 TRBV29-1 TGCAGCGTTGATGGACTAGCGGGGGAGAGCTCCTACAATGAGCAGTTCTTC CSVDGLAGESSYNEQFF
NA NA TRBJ2-4 TRBV6-6 TGTGCCAGCAGTTACACAGGGAATGGAGAAAACATTCAGTACTTC CASSYTGNGENIQYF
NA NA TRBJ2-5 TRBV27 TGTGCCAGCAGTCCCCGGTCACGCCCAGAGACCCAGTACTTC CASSPRSRPETQYF
TRBD1 NA TRBJ2-7 TRBV20-1 TGCGGTGCTAACTCATGGGACAGGGGGGGTTCCGAGCAGTACTTC CGANSWDRGGSEQYF
TRBD2 NA TRBJ2-2 TRBV6-1 TGTGCCAGCCGCAGCGGGAGGACCACCGGGGAGCTGTTTTTT CASRSGRTTGELFF
NA NA TRBJ2-5 TRBV2 TGTGCCGGCAGTGAAGGGTACGGGGCGAGGGAGACCCAGTACTTC CAGSEGYGARETQYF
NA NA TRBJ1-1 TRBV11-3 TGTGCCAGCAGCAACCATGGCAGGGGGAACACTGAAGCTTTCTTT CASSNHGRGNTEAFF
NA NA TRBJ2-3 TRBV6-4 TGTGCCAGCAGCGAAGGGCGATACGGCACAGATACACAGTATTTT CASSEGRYGTDTQYF
NA few TRBJ1-1 TRBV18 TGTGCCAGCTCAACCCTACCACAGGGAACGAACACTGAAGCTTTCTTT CASSTLPQGTNTEAFF
NA NA TRBJ2-1 TRBV7-2 TGTGCCAGCAGCTTAGGGGGTAGTCCCATGAATGAGCAGTTCTTC CASSLGGSPMNEQFF
NA NA TRBJ2-7 TRBV2 TGTGCCAGCAGGTGGGGACGAATCTCCTACGAGCAGTACTTC CASRWGRISYEQYF
NA NA TRBJ1-1 TRBV29-1 TGCAGCGTTGTCCTTCGTATAACTCTGAACACTGAAGCTTTCTTT CSVVLRITLNTEAFF
NA few TRBJ2-7 TRBV4-2 TGTGCCAGCAGCCAAGATTCCGCGGGACAGTCCTACGAGCAGTACTTC CASSQDSAGQSYEQYF
NA NA TRBJ2-6 TRBV19 TGTGCCAGTAGTATGCGGGTGGTGGCTGGGGCCAACGTCCTGACTTTC CASSMRVVAGANVLTF
NA NA TRBJ1-2 TRBV24-1 TGTGCCACCAGCGGGGAGGAACGATTCTATGGCTACACCTTC CATSGEERFYGYTF
NA NA TRBJ2-5 TRBV27 TGTGCCAGCAGTTTCCAATTTTCGAGGACCCAGTATTTC CASSFQFSRTQYF
NA NA TRBJ1-2 TRBV6-2/TRBV6-3 TGTGCCAGCAGCGACCGAGACTATGGCTACACCTTC CASSDRDYGYTF
TRBD2 NA TRBJ2-1 TRBV7-2 TGTGCCAGCAGCGTAACTAGCGGGAACTACAATGAGCAGTTCTTC CASSVTSGNYNEQFF
NA NA TRBJ2-3 TRBV6-1 TGTGCCAGCAGACGGGCAGGGAGAGATACGCAGTATTTT CASRRAGRDTQYF
NA NA TRBJ1-4 TRBV7-2 TGTGCCAGCAGCTTAGCGGTGGCAGGGGCTGAGGAAAAACTGTTTTTT CASSLAVAGAEEKLFF
NA few TRBJ2-7 TRBV9 TGTGCCAGCAGCGTAGGGGCCGGTGGGGGTTACGAGCAGTACTTC CASSVGAGGGYEQYF
TRBD2 NA TRBJ2-7 TRBV20-1 TGCAGTGCCGGCGGGAGACTAAGAAACGAGCAGTACTTC CSAGGRLRNEQYF
TRBD2 NA TRBJ2-1 TRBV5-4 TGTGCCAGCAGCGGAACACCCGGGACTAGCGGCTCCGAGCAGTTCTTC CASSGTPGTSGSEQFF
NA few TRBJ2-7 TRBV4-2 TGTGCCAGCAGCCAAGATCTTCAGGGTACCGGGTACGAGCAGTACTTC CASSQDLQGTGYEQYF
NA NA TRBJ1-2 TRBV10-3 TGTGCCGTCAGTGAGTCAAGGGAGTATGGCTACACCTTC CAVSESREYGYTF
TRBD1 NA TRBJ2-7 TRBV28 TGTGCCAGCAGTTACCCGACAGGGACAGGCTACGAGCAGTACTTC CASSYPTGTGYEQYF
TRBD2 NA TRBJ2-3 TRBV7-2 TGTGCCAACAAAGCGGGAGGAACAGATACGCAGTATTTT CANKAGGTDTQYF
NA NA TRBJ2-7 TRBV10-3 TGTGCCATCAGCGGGGCCGGAGACTACGAGCAGTACTTC CAISGAGDYEQYF
NA once TRBJ2-7 TRBV29-1 TGCAGCGTTGTTGTGCGGGATGAGCAGTACTTC CSVVVRDEQYF
TRBD1 few TRBJ2-1 TRBV6-6 TGTGCCAGCAGTTACTCCGACAGGGGCAATGAGCAGTTCTTC CASSYSDRGNEQFF
NA few TRBJ2-4 TRBV7-2 TGTGCCAGCAGCTTCGGCCCAAGTAACATTCAGTACTTC CASSFGPSNIQYF
NA many TRBJ2-7 TRBV28 TGTGCCAGCAGTCAACCCTACGAGCAGTACTTC CASSQPYEQYF
TRBD2 many TRBJ2-3 TRBV7-2 TGTGCCAGCAGCCCACGGACTAGCGGGAGGAGATTTAGCACAGATACGCAGTATTTT CASSPRTSGRRFSTDTQYF
TRBD2 few TRBJ2-3 TRBV2 TGTGCCAGCAGTGCTGCGACTAGCGGGACGATCAGCACAGATACGCAGTATTTT CASSAATSGTISTDTQYF
TRBD1 NA TRBJ2-1 TRBV7-2 TGTGCCAGCAGCTTACTAGACAGGGTCGACAATGAGCAGTTCTTC CASSLLDRVDNEQFF
NA few TRBJ2-1 TRBV4-3 TGCGCCAGCAGCCAAGACGGCCTAGCGCGCTACAATAAGCAGTTCTTC CASSQDGLARYNKQFF
TRBD1 NA TRBJ2-5 TRBV27 TGTGCCAGCAGTCCCAAAGGTTGGGACAGAAAATTCCAAGAGACCCAGTACTTC CASSPKGWDRKFQETQYF
NA NA TRBJ2-5 TRBV4-1 TGCGCCAGCAGCCAAGACCCACACGGGTTTCGGGAGACCCAGTACTTC CASSQDPHGFRETQYF
NA many TRBJ2-5 TRBV12-3/TRBV12-4 TGTGCCAGCAGTGTTAGTGTACCGGAGACCCAGTACTTC CASSVSVPETQYF
NA NA TRBJ2-7 TRBV4-2 TGTGCCAGCAGCCAAGATTCCCCTTCTAGTTATTACAATGAGCAGTACTTC CASSQDSPSSYYNEQYF
TRBD1 NA TRBJ1-2 TRBV20-1 TGCAGTGCTAGAGATCGGACAGGGGGTAATGGCTACACCTTC CSARDRTGGNGYTF
NA NA TRBJ1-6 TRBV7-9 TGTGCCAGCGAAGAAGGGATGGCTAATTCACCCCTCCACTTT CASEEGMANSPLHF
NA few TRBJ2-7 TRBV28 TGTGCCAGCACCCGGACATCCTCCTACGAGCAGTACTTC CASTRTSSYEQYF
TRBD1 NA TRBJ2-7 TRBV3-1 TGTGCCAGCAGCCAACCCCGGGACAGGGGTTACGAGCAGTACTTC CASSQPRDRGYEQYF